This TCR beta chain appears in the sequencing data of a study of blood T cell repertoires in COVID-19. Profiled with immunoSEQ multiplex PCR; TCRdb holds only in-frame clones, not every one. The repertoire holds tens of thousands of clones, 80% seen once, with more than 30% in the top ten. The TCR comes from a man older than 75 with active or convalescent COVID-19. Sequenced material: peripheral blood.

The CDR3: CASSQTGQGMIQPQHF. Written as DNA, the CDR3 is TGTGCCAGCAGCCAAACGGGACAGGGGATGATTCAGCCCCAGCATTTT. J is TRBJ1-5 and V is TRBV3-1 (or the pseudogene TRBV3-2); 10 bases align to TRBD1. The CDR3 has 16 amino acids. Germline CDR1 LGHDT, CDR2 YNNKEL (reference sequence). V shed 2 bases, J shed 6 bases, and the junction held 7 bases outside the gene matches.